Below, 3 T cell receptor beta chains from the same sample are listed, as sequenced in a study of control samples from healthy donors and cancer patients. Sequencing used immunoSEQ multiplex PCR; TCRdb keeps in-frame clones, though not all of them. The repertoire holds 150,000 to 200,000 clones, with about 91% as singletons. What was sequenced was blood. The source of these receptors is a woman under 40 in good health.

The chain combines TRBV4-2 with TRBJ2-3; D is tentatively TRBD1 or TRBD2 (5 bases each). This CDR3 contains 14 residues. V lost 0 bases to trimming and J lost 15 bases, with 19 bases between them. CDR1 is LGHNA, CDR2 YNFKEQ, per germline. CDR3 bases: TGTGCCAGCAGCCAAGACAAGAGAGGGACCTTCTCATATTTT. The encoded protein is CASSQDKRGTFSYF.

This chain joins TRBV5-1 and TRBJ2-5; TRBD2 matches 12 bases. J lost 5 bases, V lost 1 base, and 0 bases had no gene match. CDR3 length equals 14 residues. Germline values: CDR1 SGHRS, CDR2 YFSETQ. The CDR3 region is CASSLTSGGETQYF. Here the CDR3 DNA reads TGCGCCAGCAGCTTGACTAGCGGGGGGGAGACCCAGTACTTC.

V is TRBV5-4 and J is TRBJ2-3, with TRBD1 identical over 7 bases. The CDR3 consists of 13 residues. The germline V gene has CDR1 SGHNT and CDR2 YYREEE (reference sequence). With 4 bases clipped from V and 8 bases from J, the junction kept 7 bases outside the gene matches. The CDR3 DNA is TGTGCCAGCAGCATCGACAGGGATGGTACGCAGTATTTT. Its protein product is CASSIDRDGTQYF.